This T cell receptor (beta chain) was obtained from a study of shared clonotypes between healthy human individuals (dated by TCRdb to about 2020). For the study in its entirety: The cohort included three men and a couple of women between 18 and 49 years of age. Per donor, three plates each were used for CD4 naive and CD4 memory, two for CD8 naive, and one for CD8 memory. To estimate repertoire size and how much clonotype sharing occurs between individuals, the study deeply sequenced the blood TCR repertoires of five healthy adults. To increase sequencing depth and limit assay-specific biases, TCR repertoire library preparation and sequencing were carried out by different laboratories using diverse techniques. Between about 0.9 and 10 billion PBMCs per donor were obtained by leukapheresis. What the authors observed across the whole study: Because the study included a small number of donors, the genetic and exposure-history diversity represented was limited. Only blood was sampled, and tissue TCR repertoires likely differ from those in blood. Across a few donors, approximately 5% of naive CD4, 3.5% of naive CD8, 2% to 2.5% of memory CD4, and 0.4% of memory CD8 clonotypes were shared. Clonotypes shared by all four sorted-subset donors showed higher generation probabilities than non-shared clonotypes. Naive subsets generally had larger estimated clonotype richness than memory subsets. Incomplete sequencing was indicated by rarefaction of sorted-subset datasets, despite the large sequencing depth. Based on pairwise subsampling, the degree of clonotype sharing among donors was expected to be affected by sequencing depth.

Trimming at the junction amounts to 2 bases on V and 0 bases on J, and the germline ends lie 5 bases apart. CDR1 and CDR2 are read off the germline V gene (reference sequence) as GTSNPN and SVGIG. The CDR3 runs 12 residues from the cysteine to the phenylalanine. Solely the CDR3 DNA is kept, with 36 bases framed from the first base. CD8 naive samples were CD45RO-negative cells positively selected for CCR7, giving a CD45RA+CCR7+ population that excluded TemRA cells. Healthy HIV-negative adults with no recently reported acute infections or vaccinations were included as donors. All donors were Caucasian adults living in Nashville, Tennessee, USA. After blood collection by leukapheresis, PBMCs were isolated using Ficoll-Histopaque density gradient centrifugation and then cryopreserved in the vapor phase of liquid nitrogen. Analytical flow cytometry was used to check the purity and quantity of each magnetically sorted T cell population. Each sorted fraction had its genomic DNA isolated and then quantified by UV absorbance on a Nanodrop 2000c.

With respect to this clone: Its antigen is still unknown. There are no base qualities to consult, and no much larger clone falls within one base.

TCR CDR3 regions were amplified from genomic DNA by multiplex PCR using the deep immunoSEQ assay. For each cell subset, the extracted genomic DNA was distributed evenly across all wells of several immunoSEQ 96-well plates, and each plate served as one replicate. For sorted subsets, each replicate PCR was loaded with approximately 190 ng genomic DNA, equivalent to roughly 30,000 T cell genomes. The purified libraries were quantified using a Qubit 3.0 fluorometer, sized with a Bioanalyzer 2100, and then quantified again using the KAPA Library Quantification kit. Every immunoSEQ 96-well plate was sequenced on a dedicated single-read 150-cycle Illumina NextSeq 550 flow cell. In the original analysis: The immunoSEQ output contained only junctional sequences without quality scores, so filtering could not match that applied to full-length reads. To assign V/J genes and CDR3, sequences were annotated using PyIR, a Python wrapper for IgBLAST v1.9, with IMGT germline references. Reads were removed for weak V/J assignments (E-value above 1e-6), missing CDR3, stop codons, out-of-frame junctions, or ambiguous translated residues. V3J clonotypes were defined by identical inferred V gene, J gene, and CDR3 amino acid sequence. To compute the percentage overlap between repertoires, the number of shared unique clonotypes was divided by the size of the smaller repertoire. Three approaches were used to assess repertoire richness: RTK rarefaction, the Chao1 estimator, and Recon v2.1 estimates of unobserved clonotypes. Generation probabilities for all TCRbeta clonotypes obtained by the gDNA method from a few donors were computed using OLGA. TCRdb limited this immuneACCESS table to in-frame rearrangements with V and J called. A share of clones is missing; checked studies link under half to unresolved V genes, and the rest is unexplained. V and J calls and clone size come straight from that table; D and trimming were deduced from the DNA. Here the sample has about 700,000 clones; roughly nine tenths occur a single time. About 24% of the sample goes to the ten largest clones.

Sequenced sample: naive CD8+ T cells sorted from blood. Reading the label with the study, this specimen's cell subset or site is: CD45RA+CCR7+. This receptor was obtained from a man aged 25 to 40 in good health. The sequence is built from TRBV30 and TRBJ2-7, with no confidently assigned D gene. The CDR3: CAWSFVSYEQYF. The nucleotide sequence is given as TGTGCCTGGAGTTTCGTCTCCTACGAGCAGTACTTC. Supplemented by the reference TRBV30 and TRBJ2-7 proteins around the CDR3, the complete variable domain is SQTIHQWPATLVQPVGSPLSLECTVEGTSNPNLYWYRQAAGRGLQLLFYSVGIGQISSEVPQNLSASRPQDRQFILSSKKLLLSDSGFYLCAWSFVSYEQYFGPGTRLTVT.